This TCR beta chain was sequenced in a study of blood T cell repertoires in COVID-19. Germline V gives CDR1 SEHNR, CDR2 FQNEAQ (reference sequence). This CDR3 is built from 13 residues. Deletions cut 6 bases from V and 2 bases from J, with 11 bases between. This clone occurred a few times. Data came from immunoSEQ multiplex PCR; TCRdb stores just in-frame clones and leaves some out. The sample holds 400,000 to 450,000 clones, about 90% seen once. This TCR was sampled from a man aged 18 to 35 with COVID-19, enrolled during active disease. The chain employs TRBV7-9 and TRBJ2-7; D is undetermined. Sequencing was carried out using peripheral blood. The CDR3, as DNA: TGTGCCAGCAGTTATGACAAAACCTACGAGCAGTACTTC. It translates to CASSYDKTYEQYF.